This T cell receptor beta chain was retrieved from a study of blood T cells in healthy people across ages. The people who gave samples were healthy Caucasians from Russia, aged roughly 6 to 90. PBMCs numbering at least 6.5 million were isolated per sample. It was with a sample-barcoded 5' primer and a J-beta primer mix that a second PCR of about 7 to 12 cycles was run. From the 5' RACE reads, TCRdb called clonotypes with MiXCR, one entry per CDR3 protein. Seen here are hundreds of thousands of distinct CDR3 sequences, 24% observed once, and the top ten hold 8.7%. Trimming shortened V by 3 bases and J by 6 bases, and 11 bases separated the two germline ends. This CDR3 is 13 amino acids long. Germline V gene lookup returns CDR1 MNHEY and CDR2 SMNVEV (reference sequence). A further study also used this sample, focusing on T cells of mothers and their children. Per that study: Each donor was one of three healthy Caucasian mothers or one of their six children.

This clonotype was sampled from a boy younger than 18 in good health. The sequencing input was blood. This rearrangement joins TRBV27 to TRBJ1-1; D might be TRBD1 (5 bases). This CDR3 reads CASSFTGNAEAFF. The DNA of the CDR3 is TGTGCCAGCAGTTTTACAGGAAACGCTGAAGCTTTCTTT.